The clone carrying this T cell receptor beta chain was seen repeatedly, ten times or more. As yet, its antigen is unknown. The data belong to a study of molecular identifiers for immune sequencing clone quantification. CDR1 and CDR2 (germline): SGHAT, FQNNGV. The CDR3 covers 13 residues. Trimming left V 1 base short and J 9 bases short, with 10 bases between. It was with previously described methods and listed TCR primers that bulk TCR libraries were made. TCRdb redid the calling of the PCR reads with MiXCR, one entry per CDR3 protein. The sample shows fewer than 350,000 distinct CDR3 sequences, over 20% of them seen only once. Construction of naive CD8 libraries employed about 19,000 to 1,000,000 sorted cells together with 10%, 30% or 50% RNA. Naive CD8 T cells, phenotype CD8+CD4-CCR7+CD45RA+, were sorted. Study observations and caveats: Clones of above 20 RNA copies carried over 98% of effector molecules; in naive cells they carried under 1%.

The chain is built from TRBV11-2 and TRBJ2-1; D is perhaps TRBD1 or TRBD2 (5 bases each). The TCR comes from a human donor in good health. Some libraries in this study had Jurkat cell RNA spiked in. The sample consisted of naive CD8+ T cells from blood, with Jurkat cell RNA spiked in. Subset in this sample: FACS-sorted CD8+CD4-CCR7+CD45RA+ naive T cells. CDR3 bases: TGTGCCAGCAGCTTAGCCGGGGCAGGTGAGCAGTTCTTC. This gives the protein CASSLAGAGEQFF.